The rows below give T cell receptor beta chains drawn from one sample of a study of response to subunit inactivated influenza vaccine. Via MiXCR, TCRdb re-called the RT-PCR reads, giving one row per CDR3 protein. The repertoire includes about 650,000 distinct CDR3 sequences, approximately 15% of them detected once, and 11% sits in the top ten. Sequencing was performed on PBMCs from blood, taken about 12 days after vaccination. These receptors were obtained from a man aged 45 to 65 who received an inactivated influenza vaccine. Each CDR3 is given with its conserved first and last residue. The D gene is left open where the match is weak. Only some rows state a clone size, as once, few, many or a class for expanded clones.

clone size: -
V gene: TRBV7-2
D gene: -
J gene: TRBJ1-6
CDR3 protein: CASSFVSGFSPLHF
CDR3 DNA: TGTGCCAGCAGCTTCGTCAGCGGGTTTTCACCCCTCCACTTT

clone size: few
V gene: TRBV7-2
D gene: -
J gene: TRBJ1-3
CDR3 protein: CASSPTGRGNTIYF
CDR3 DNA: TGTGCCAGCAGCCCTACAGGGAGGGGAAACACCATATATTTT

clone size: -
V gene: TRBV12-3/TRBV12-4
D gene: -
J gene: TRBJ2-5
CDR3 protein: CASSKGGGGLRRETQYF
CDR3 DNA: TGTGCCAGCAGCAAAGGGGGGGGCGGGCTTAGAAGAGAGACCCAGTACTTC

clone size: -
V gene: TRBV6-1
D gene: TRBD1
J gene: TRBJ1-1
CDR3 protein: CASRTRDRGRRNTEAFF
CDR3 DNA: TGTGCCAGCAGAACCCGGGACAGGGGGCGGAGAAACACTGAAGCTTTCTTT

clone size: -
V gene: TRBV29-1
D gene: -
J gene: TRBJ1-2
CDR3 protein: CSVVDRGRTGGGYTF
CDR3 DNA: TGCAGCGTTGTAGATCGGGGCCGGACGGGGGGTGGCTACACCTTC

clone size: few
V gene: TRBV20-1
D gene: TRBD2
J gene: TRBJ2-1
CDR3 protein: CSAINLAGNEQFF
CDR3 DNA: TGCAGTGCTATAAACCTAGCGGGCAATGAGCAGTTCTTC

clone size: -
V gene: TRBV9
D gene: -
J gene: TRBJ2-7
CDR3 protein: CASSVGGLTYEQYF
CDR3 DNA: TGTGCCAGCAGCGTAGGGGGGTTGACCTACGAGCAGTACTTC

clone size: -
V gene: TRBV7-9
D gene: -
J gene: TRBJ1-2
CDR3 protein: CASRFEDGNYGYTF
CDR3 DNA: TGTGCCAGCAGGTTCGAGGACGGTAACTATGGCTACACCTTC

clone size: few
V gene: TRBV5-1
D gene: TRBD2
J gene: TRBJ2-7
CDR3 protein: CASSLWASGSSYEQYF
CDR3 DNA: TGCGCCAGCAGCTTGTGGGCTAGCGGTAGCTCCTACGAGCAGTACTTC

clone size: few
V gene: TRBV4-1
D gene: -
J gene: TRBJ2-7
CDR3 protein: CASSQFTGTRLSYEQYF
CDR3 DNA: TGCGCCAGCAGCCAATTTACCGGGACTCGACTATCCTACGAGCAGTACTTC

clone size: -
V gene: TRBV20-1
D gene: -
J gene: TRBJ2-1
CDR3 protein: CSAELLSYYNEQFF
CDR3 DNA: TGCAGTGCTGAGCTTTTATCCTACTACAATGAGCAGTTCTTC

clone size: -
V gene: TRBV7-8
D gene: -
J gene: TRBJ1-1
CDR3 protein: CASSPGRANTEAFF
CDR3 DNA: TGTGCCAGCAGCCCCGGACGGGCGAACACTGAAGCTTTCTTT

clone size: -
V gene: TRBV4-3
D gene: -
J gene: TRBJ2-3
CDR3 protein: CASRPSWRGRIDTQYF
CDR3 DNA: TGCGCCAGCAGACCCTCTTGGAGGGGAAGGATAGATACGCAGTATTTT

clone size: -
V gene: TRBV4-3
D gene: TRBD1
J gene: TRBJ2-7
CDR3 protein: CASSLDRGENEQYF
CDR3 DNA: TGCGCCAGCAGCCTCGACAGGGGGGAGAACGAGCAGTACTTC

clone size: -
V gene: TRBV29-1
D gene: TRBD1
J gene: TRBJ1-1
CDR3 protein: CSVGPGQRNTEAFF
CDR3 DNA: TGCAGCGTTGGCCCGGGACAGAGGAACACTGAAGCTTTCTTT

clone size: few
V gene: TRBV9
D gene: TRBD2
J gene: TRBJ2-1
CDR3 protein: CASSVEGTSGRGNEQFF
CDR3 DNA: TGTGCCAGCAGCGTAGAGGGGACTAGCGGGAGAGGCAATGAGCAGTTCTTC

clone size: -
V gene: TRBV12-3/TRBV12-4
D gene: -
J gene: TRBJ2-5
CDR3 protein: CASSSHSRGYF
CDR3 DNA: TGTGCCAGCAGTTCCCATAGTAGGGGGTACTTC

clone size: -
V gene: TRBV20-1
D gene: -
J gene: TRBJ2-4
CDR3 protein: CSARDSGVIQYF
CDR3 DNA: TGCAGTGCAAGGGACAGCGGGGTCATTCAGTACTTC

clone size: -
V gene: TRBV11-1
D gene: -
J gene: TRBJ2-3
CDR3 protein: CASSLRLVGGASTDTQYF
CDR3 DNA: TGTGCCAGCAGCCTGCGCCTTGTAGGGGGAGCTAGCACAGATACGCAGTATTTT

clone size: few
V gene: TRBV20-1
D gene: -
J gene: TRBJ1-2
CDR3 protein: CSARSTPRQYGYTF
CDR3 DNA: TGCAGTGCTAGAAGTACACCTCGGCAGTATGGCTACACCTTC

clone size: -
V gene: TRBV4-3
D gene: TRBD1
J gene: TRBJ2-3
CDR3 protein: CASSHSWTGTSTDTQYF
CDR3 DNA: TGCGCCAGCAGCCATTCCTGGACAGGGACAAGCACAGATACGCAGTATTTT

clone size: many
V gene: TRBV7-2
D gene: -
J gene: TRBJ1-2
CDR3 protein: CASSLGGFYGYTF
CDR3 DNA: TGTGCCAGCAGCTTAGGGGGGTTCTATGGCTACACCTTC

clone size: few
V gene: TRBV4-2
D gene: -
J gene: TRBJ2-3
CDR3 protein: CASSQDPLVDTQYF
CDR3 DNA: TGTGCCAGCAGCCAAGATCCATTGGTTGATACGCAGTATTTT

clone size: -
V gene: TRBV6-1
D gene: TRBD1
J gene: TRBJ2-2
CDR3 protein: CASSWTGEAGELFF
CDR3 DNA: TGTGCCAGCAGCTGGACAGGGGAGGCCGGGGAGCTGTTTTTT

clone size: few
V gene: TRBV7-8
D gene: -
J gene: TRBJ1-3
CDR3 protein: CASSLAASSGNTIYF
CDR3 DNA: TGTGCCAGCAGCTTAGCTGCTTCCTCTGGAAACACCATATATTTT